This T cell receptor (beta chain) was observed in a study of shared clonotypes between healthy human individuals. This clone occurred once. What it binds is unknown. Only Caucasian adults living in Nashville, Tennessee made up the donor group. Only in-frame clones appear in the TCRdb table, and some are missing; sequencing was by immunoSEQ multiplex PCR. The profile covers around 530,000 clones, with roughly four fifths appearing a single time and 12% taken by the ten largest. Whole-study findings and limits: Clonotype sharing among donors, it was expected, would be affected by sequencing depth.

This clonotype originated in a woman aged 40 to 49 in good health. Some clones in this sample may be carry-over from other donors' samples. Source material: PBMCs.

CDR3 in amino acids: CASSMGITSQHF. The CDR3 DNA is TGTGCCAGTAGTATGGGCATAACGTCCCAGCATTTT. The V gene is TRBV19, the J gene TRBJ1-5, with D hard to call. This CDR3 has 12 amino acids. The V and J ends lost 3 bases and 11 bases respectively, with 11 bases between them. Germline V gene data show CDR1 as LNHDA and CDR2 as SQIVND (reference sequence).